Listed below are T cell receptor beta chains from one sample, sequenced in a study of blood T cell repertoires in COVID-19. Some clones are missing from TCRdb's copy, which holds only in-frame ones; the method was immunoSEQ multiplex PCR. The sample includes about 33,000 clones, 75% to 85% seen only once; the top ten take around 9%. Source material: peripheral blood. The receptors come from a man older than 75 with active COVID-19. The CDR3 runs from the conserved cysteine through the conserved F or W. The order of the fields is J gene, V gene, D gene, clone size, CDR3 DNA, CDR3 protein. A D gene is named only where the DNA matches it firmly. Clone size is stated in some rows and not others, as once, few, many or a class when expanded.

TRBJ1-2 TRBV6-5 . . TGTGCCAGCACCACGGGAGAGGGTGGCTACACCTTC CASTTGEGGYTF
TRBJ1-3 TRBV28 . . TGTGCCAGCAGTTTCGGCAGGGCCAACACCATATATTTT CASSFGRANTIYF
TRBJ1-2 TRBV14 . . TGTGCCAGCAGCCCCTACAGCCACCTCTATGGCTACACCTTC CASSPYSHLYGYTF
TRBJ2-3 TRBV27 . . TGTGCCAGCAGTCCCAGGGGTTCAGATACGCAGTATTTT CASSPRGSDTQYF
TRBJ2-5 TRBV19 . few TGTGCCAGTAGTATAAGCTTGCCGGAGACCCAGTACTTC CASSISLPETQYF
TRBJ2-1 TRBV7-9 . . TGTGCCAGCAGCTTAGGAGGAGCAGGGTCTCCTGGTGAGCAGTTCTTC CASSLGGAGSPGEQFF
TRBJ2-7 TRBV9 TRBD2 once TGTGCCAGCAGCCCCAGACTAGCGGGGAGGTTCTACGAGCAGTACTTC CASSPRLAGRFYEQYF
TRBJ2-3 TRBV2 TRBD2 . TGTGCCAGCAGTGAACTAGCGGGGGGGCAAGATACGCAGTATTTT CASSELAGGQDTQYF
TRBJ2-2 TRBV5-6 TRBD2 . TGTGCCAGCAGCTTTCTTCGACTAGCGGCCGGGGAGCTGTTTTTT CASSFLRLAAGELFF
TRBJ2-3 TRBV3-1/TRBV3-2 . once TGTGCCAGCAGCCAACTAGGCACAGATACGCAGTATTTT CASSQLGTDTQYF
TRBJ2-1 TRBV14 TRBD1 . TGTGCCAGCAGCCAAGAAACCGGGACAGCGCAGTTCTTC CASSQETGTAQFF
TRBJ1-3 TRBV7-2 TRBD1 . TGTGCCAGCAGCTTATATTTTAGGGGACAGGGCGACACCATATATTTT CASSLYFRGQGDTIYF
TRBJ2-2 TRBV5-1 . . TGCGCCAGCAGCTTGGCGGCCAGGACCGGGGAGCTGTTTTTT CASSLAARTGELFF
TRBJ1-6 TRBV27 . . TGTGCCAGTTCCCGCAGCGTAAATTCACCCCTCCACTTT CASSRSVNSPLHF
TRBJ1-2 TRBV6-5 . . TGTGCCAGCAGCGGGGACTCGAACTATGGCTACACCTTC CASSGDSNYGYTF
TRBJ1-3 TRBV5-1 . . TGCGCCAGCAGCCCCGGCAGGGCCTCTGGAAACACCATATATTTT CASSPGRASGNTIYF
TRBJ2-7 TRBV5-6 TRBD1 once TGTGCCAGCAGCTTGGTGGTGCTGACAGGGGCCTACGAGCAGTACTTC CASSLVVLTGAYEQYF
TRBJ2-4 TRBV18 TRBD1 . TGTGCCAGCTCACCACTTGGACAGGGGACATACAAAAACATTCAGTACTTC CASSPLGQGTYKNIQYF
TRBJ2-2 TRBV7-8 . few TGTGCCAGCAGCCCCCGTGCAGGCACGGACACCGGGGAGCTGTTTTTT CASSPRAGTDTGELFF
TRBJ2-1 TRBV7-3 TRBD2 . TGTGCCAGCAGCTTTACTAGCGGGGGCCACAATGAGCAGTTCTTC CASSFTSGGHNEQFF
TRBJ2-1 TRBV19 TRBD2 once TGTGCCAGTAGTCAAGGACTAGCGGGGGGAGCCTACAATGAGCAGTTCTTC CASSQGLAGGAYNEQFF
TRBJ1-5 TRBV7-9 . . TGTGCCAGCAGCCCACTAACAGGGCGGCCCCAGCATTTT CASSPLTGRPQHF
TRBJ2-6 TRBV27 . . TGTGCCAGCAGAAGACAAGCCAGCTCTGGGGCCAACGTCCTGACTTTC CASRRQASSGANVLTF
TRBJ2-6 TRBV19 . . TGTGCCAGTAGCGATAGTACCCCCTCTGGGGCCAACGTCCTGACTTTC CASSDSTPSGANVLTF
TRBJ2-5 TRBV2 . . TGTGCCAGCAGTGTGAAGATGTCGGGGTCGGAGACCCAGTACTTC CASSVKMSGSETQYF
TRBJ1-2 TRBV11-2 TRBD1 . TGTGCCAGCAGCCCGGAATCCGGACAGGCCTATGGCTACACCTTC CASSPESGQAYGYTF
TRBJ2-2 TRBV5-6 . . TGTGCCAGCAGCTTTGGAGGACCGAACACCGGGGAGCTGTTTTTT CASSFGGPNTGELFF
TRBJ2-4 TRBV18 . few TGTGCCAGCTCAATAAACCGGGACTCCCCGATTCAGTACTTC CASSINRDSPIQYF
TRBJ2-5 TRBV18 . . TGTGCCAGCTCCTCTCAGGGATCAGAGACCCAGTACTTC CASSSQGSETQYF
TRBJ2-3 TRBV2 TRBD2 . TGTGCCAGCAGTGGTAGCGGGGGGGGCGTCCTCAGTTTT CASSGSGGGVLSF
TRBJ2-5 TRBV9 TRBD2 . TGTGCCAGCAGCGTAACGCGGGGGGCTGGAGAGACCCAGTACTTC CASSVTRGAGETQYF
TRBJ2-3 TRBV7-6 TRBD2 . TGTGCCAGCAGCTTAGAAGGACTAGCGGGGGGGCCCGTAGATACGCAGTATTTT CASSLEGLAGGPVDTQYF
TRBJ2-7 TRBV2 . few TGTGCCAGCAGTGACCTAGAGTCCTACGAGCAGTACTTC CASSDLESYEQYF
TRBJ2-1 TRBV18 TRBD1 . TGTGCCAGCTCATCGTTCGGGACAGGCCTTAATGAGCAGTTCTTC CASSSFGTGLNEQFF
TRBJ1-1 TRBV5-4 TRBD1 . TGTGCCAGCAGCGACCGACAGGGCATGAACACTGAAGCTTTCTTT CASSDRQGMNTEAFF
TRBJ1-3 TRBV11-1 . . TGTGCCAGCAGCTTACAGCGAGCCTTCTCTGGAAACACCATATATTTT CASSLQRAFSGNTIYF
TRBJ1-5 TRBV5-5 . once TGTGCCAGCAGCATCACAGGGACCGGCAATCAGCCCCAGCATTTT CASSITGTGNQPQHF
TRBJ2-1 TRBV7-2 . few TGTGCCAGCAGCTTAGTCGGCGGTAGGAGGAGTGAGCAGTTCTTC CASSLVGGRRSEQFF
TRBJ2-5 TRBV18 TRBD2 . TGTGCCAGCTCACCAAGCAGCGGGGGGACTCAAGAGACCCAGTACTTC CASSPSSGGTQETQYF
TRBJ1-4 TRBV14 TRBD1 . TGTGCCAGCAGCCAAAAACCCCCGGGACAGGGGAATGAAAAACTGTTTTTT CASSQKPPGQGNEKLFF
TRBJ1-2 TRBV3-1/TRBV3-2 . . TGTGCCAGCAGCCAAGATCACTCCAGAGGGGGCTACACCTTC CASSQDHSRGGYTF
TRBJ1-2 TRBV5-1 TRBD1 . TGCGCCAGCAGCTTGGAGGTGACAGGGGGCTCCGGCGGCTACACCTTC CASSLEVTGGSGGYTF
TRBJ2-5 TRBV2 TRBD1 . TGTGCCAGCAGGCTCAACCGGGACAGTTACCCGATTTGGGACTTC CASRLNRDSYPIWDF
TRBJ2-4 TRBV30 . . TGTGCCTGGAGTGTAACATTTGGGGGACTAGCCAAAAACATTCAGTACTTC CAWSVTFGGLAKNIQYF